The TCR beta chain under discussion was sequenced for a study of CD8+ T cells in alopecia areata. Extraction of RNA preceded its reverse transcription into cDNA, which served as the sequencing template. The protocol was immunoSEQ multiplex PCR, while the TCRdb copy is restricted to in-frame clones and leaves out a portion. The table has 150,000 to 250,000 clones, more than 45% seen once. Treatment indicated: oral pan-JAK inhibitor, 5-10 mg twice daily. From germline, CDR1 is LNHDA and CDR2 SQIVND (reference sequence). The ends lost 3 bases at V and 5 bases at J; junction bases unmatched: 8. This CDR3 is built from 16 residues.

The receptor was derived from a human donor with alopecia areata. The chain joins TRBV19 to TRBJ2-5; 11 nucleotides align to TRBD1. The sample consisted of CD4+ T cells sorted from blood, taken at week 24, from a patient treated with tofacitinib. The DNA for the CDR3 is TGTGCCAGTAGTATCAGTAGGACAGGGGGCTTGGAGACCCAGTACTTC. Its translation is CASSISRTGGLETQYF.